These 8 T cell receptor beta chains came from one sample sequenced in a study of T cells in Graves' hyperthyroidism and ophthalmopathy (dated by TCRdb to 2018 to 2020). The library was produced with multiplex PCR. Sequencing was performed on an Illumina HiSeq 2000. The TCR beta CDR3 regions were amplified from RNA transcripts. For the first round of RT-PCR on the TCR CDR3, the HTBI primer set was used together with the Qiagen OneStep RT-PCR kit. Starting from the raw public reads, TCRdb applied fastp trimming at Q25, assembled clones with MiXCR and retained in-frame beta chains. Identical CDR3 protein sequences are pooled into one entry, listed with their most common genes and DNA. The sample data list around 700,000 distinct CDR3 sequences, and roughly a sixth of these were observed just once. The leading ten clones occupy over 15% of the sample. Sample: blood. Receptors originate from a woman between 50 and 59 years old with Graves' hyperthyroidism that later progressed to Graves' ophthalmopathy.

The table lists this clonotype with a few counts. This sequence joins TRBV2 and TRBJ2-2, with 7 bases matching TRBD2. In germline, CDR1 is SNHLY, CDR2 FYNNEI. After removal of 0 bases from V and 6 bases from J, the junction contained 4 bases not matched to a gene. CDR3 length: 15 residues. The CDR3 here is CASSEARDYAGELFF. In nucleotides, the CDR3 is TGTGCCAGCAGTGAAGCGCGGGACTACGCCGGGGAGCTGTTTTTT.

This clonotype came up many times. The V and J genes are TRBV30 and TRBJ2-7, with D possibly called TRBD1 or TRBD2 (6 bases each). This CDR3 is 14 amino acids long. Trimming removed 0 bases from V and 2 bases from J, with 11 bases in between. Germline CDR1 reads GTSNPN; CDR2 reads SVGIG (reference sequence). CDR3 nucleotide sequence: TGTGCCTGGAGTGTAGAGGGGGGAACCTACGAGCAGTACTTC. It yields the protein CAWSVEGGTYEQYF.

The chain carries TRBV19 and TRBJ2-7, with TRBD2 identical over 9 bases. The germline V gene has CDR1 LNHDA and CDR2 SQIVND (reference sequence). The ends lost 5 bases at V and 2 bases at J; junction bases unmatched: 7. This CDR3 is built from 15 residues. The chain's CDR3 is CASSVLTSGTYEQYF. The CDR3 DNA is TGTGCCAGTAGTGTCCTGACTAGCGGAACCTACGAGCAGTACTTC.

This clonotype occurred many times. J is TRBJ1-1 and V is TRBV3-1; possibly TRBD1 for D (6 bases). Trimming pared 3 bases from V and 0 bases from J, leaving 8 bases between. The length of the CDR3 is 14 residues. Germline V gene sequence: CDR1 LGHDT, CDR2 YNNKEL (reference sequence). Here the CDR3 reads CASSQAGVNTEAFF. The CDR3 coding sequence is TGTGCCAGCAGCCAGGCAGGGGTGAACACTGAAGCTTTCTTT.

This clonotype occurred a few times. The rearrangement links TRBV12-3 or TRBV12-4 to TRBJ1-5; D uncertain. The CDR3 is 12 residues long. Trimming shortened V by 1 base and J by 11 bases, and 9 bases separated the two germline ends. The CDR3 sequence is CASSLGPTAQHF. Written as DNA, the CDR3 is TGTGCCAGCAGTTTAGGCCCGACGGCCCAGCATTTT.

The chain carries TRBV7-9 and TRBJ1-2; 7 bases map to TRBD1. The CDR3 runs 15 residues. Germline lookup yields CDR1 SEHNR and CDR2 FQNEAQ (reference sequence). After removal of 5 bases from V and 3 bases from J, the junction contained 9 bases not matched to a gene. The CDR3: CASSQGGDRDYGYTF. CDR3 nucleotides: TGTGCCAGCAGCCAAGGGGGCGACAGGGACTATGGCTACACCTTC.

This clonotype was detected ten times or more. The CDR3 is CAWIPGYSSNTGELFF. The CDR3 nucleotides are TGTGCCTGGATTCCGGGGTACAGCTCGAACACCGGGGAGCTGTTTTTT. The chain has TRBV30 and TRBJ2-2; D perhaps matches TRBD2 (5 bases). CDR3 length: 16 residues. With 4 bases removed from V and 0 bases from J, the gap between germline ends came to 15 bases. Germline lookup yields CDR1 GTSNPN and CDR2 SVGIG (reference sequence).

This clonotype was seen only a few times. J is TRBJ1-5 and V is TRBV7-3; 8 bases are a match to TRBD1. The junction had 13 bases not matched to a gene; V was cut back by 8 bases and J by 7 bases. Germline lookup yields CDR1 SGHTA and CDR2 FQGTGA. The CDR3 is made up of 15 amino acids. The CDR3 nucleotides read TGTGCCAGCGACAAGGACAGGGTAGAGGTGCAGCCCCAGCATTTT. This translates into CASDKDRVEVQPQHF.